This is a list of T cell receptor beta chains from one sample in a study of breast tumors, draining lymph nodes, adjacent tissues. TCRdb redid the calling of the multiplex PCR reads with MiXCR, one entry per CDR3 protein. The sample has 250,000 or so distinct CDR3 sequences; under 35% are singletons. The sample comprised axillary lymph node tissue. The receptor set was obtained from a female donor with breast cancer. Some clones in this sample may be carry-over from other donors' samples. Each CDR3 is given with its conserved first and last residue. D genes are given only for firm matches. Some rows have no size entry. The others give once, few or many, or a class for an expanded clone.

D,J,V,size,CDR3,DNA
.,TRBJ1-1,TRBV7-9,.,CASSPTGSLANTEAFF,TGTGCCAGCAGCCCCACAGGGTCTCTCGCGAACACTGAAGCTTTCTTT
.,TRBJ1-2,TRBV2,many,CASSGAGGYTF,TGTGCCAGCAGTGGGGCGGGGGGCTACACCTTC
.,TRBJ2-1,TRBV7-9,many,CASSLRQGGGEQFF,TGTGCCAGCAGCCTCCGACAGGGAGGGGGTGAGCAGTTCTTC
TRBD1,TRBJ2-7,TRBV24-1,many,CATSPCEQGAFHEQYF,TGTGCCACCAGTCCTTGCGAACAGGGGGCGTTTCACGAGCAGTACTTC
.,TRBJ2-3,TRBV2,.,CASSEWGCTDTQYF,TGTGCCAGCAGTGAATGGGGGTGCACAGATACGCAGTATTTT
TRBD1,TRBJ2-1,TRBV6-6,few,CASTPGQGPSYNEQFF,TGTGCCAGCACCCCGGGACAGGGACCGTCCTACAATGAGCAGTTCTTC
TRBD1,TRBJ2-2,TRBV10-1,many,CASSRDRVGGELFF,TGCGCCAGCAGCCGGGACAGGGTGGGCGGGGAGCTGTTTTTT
.,TRBJ2-3,TRBV10-1,many,CASSDPAGSTDTQYF,TGCGCCAGCAGTGATCCTGCGGGTAGCACAGATACGCAGTATTTT
.,TRBJ2-3,TRBV5-1,.,CASRPREEESTDTQYF,TGCGCCAGCAGACCCCGAGAGGAGGAAAGCACAGATACGCAGTATTTT
.,TRBJ2-7,TRBV3-1,few,CASSISAANYEQYF,TGTGCCAGCAGCATCTCGGCAGCCAACTACGAGCAGTACTTC
TRBD2,TRBJ2-3,TRBV12-3/TRBV12-4,.,CASRGVGGPDTQYF,TGTGCCAGCAGGGGCGTGGGAGGGCCAGATACGCAGTATTTT
TRBD1,TRBJ2-5,TRBV18,few,CASSNRGHRETQYF,TGTGCCAGCTCAAACAGGGGGCATCGAGAGACCCAGTACTTC
.,TRBJ1-2,TRBV9,many,CASSAPGVSGYTF,TGTGCCAGCAGCGCACCTGGGGTATCTGGCTACACCTTC
.,TRBJ2-5,TRBV11-3,.,CASSGGDSEKETQYF,TGTGCCAGCAGTGGGGGCGATAGCGAGAAAGAGACCCAGTACTTC
TRBD2,TRBJ2-1,TRBV3-1,.,CASSQEWTSGYNEQFF,TGTGCCAGCAGCCAAGAGTGGACTAGCGGTTACAATGAGCAGTTCTTC
.,TRBJ2-5,TRBV29-1,.,CSVEGGTEKETQYF,TGCAGCGTTGAGGGCGGGACAGAAAAAGAGACCCAGTACTTC
.,TRBJ2-5,TRBV7-9,many,CASSLDLKAETQYF,TGTGCCAGCAGCTTAGATTTGAAGGCGGAGACCCAGTACTTC
TRBD1,TRBJ2-5,TRBV6-1,many,CASHRGPPGETQYF,TGTGCCAGCCACAGGGGGCCCCCGGGGGAGACCCAGTACTTC
.,TRBJ2-7,TRBV7-4,many,CASSLPHSTVSSYEQYF,TGTGCCAGCAGCTTACCCCACTCTACAGTAAGCTCCTACGAGCAGTACTTC
.,TRBJ2-1,TRBV29-1,many,CAGTFSYNEQFF,TGCGCCGGGACATTCTCCTACAATGAGCAGTTCTTC
.,TRBJ1-6,TRBV30,many,CAWSPQGLSPLHF,TGTGCCTGGAGTCCGCAGGGGCTTTCACCCCTCCACTTT
TRBD1,TRBJ2-5,TRBV30,few,CAWGATGQETQYF,TGTGCCTGGGGGGCGACAGGGCAAGAGACCCAGTACTTC
.,TRBJ2-1,TRBV7-8,many,CASSSILNEQFF,TGTGCCAGCAGCTCGATATTGAATGAGCAGTTCTTC
.,TRBJ2-2,TRBV24-1,many,CATEALTGELFF,TGTGCCACCGAGGCGCTCACCGGGGAGCTGTTTTTT
.,TRBJ1-1,TRBV15,few,CATSRDRRGRNTEAFF,TGTGCCACCAGCAGAGATCGGAGGGGAAGGAACACTGAAGCTTTCTTT
.,TRBJ2-5,TRBV7-8,many,CASSVDSNSGETQYF,TGTGCCAGCAGCGTGGACAGTAACAGCGGGGAGACCCAGTACTTC
TRBD2,TRBJ2-3,TRBV24-1,many,CATSDASGSYTDTQYF,TGTGCCACCAGTGACGCAAGCGGGAGCTACACAGATACGCAGTATTTT
TRBD1,TRBJ1-2,TRBV6-6,few,CASRKQGADGYTF,TGTGCCAGCAGAAAACAGGGGGCTGACGGCTACACCTTC
.,TRBJ2-3,TRBV24-1,.,CATGDDQGTDTQYF,TGTGCCACCGGCGATGATCAAGGCACAGATACGCAGTATTTT
.,TRBJ1-5,TRBV25-1,.,CASSAIGDGSNQPQHF,TGTGCCAGCAGTGCCATCGGGGACGGAAGCAATCAGCCCCAGCATTTT
TRBD1,TRBJ1-1,TRBV5-8,once,CASSRGQSEAFF,TGTGCCAGCAGCAGGGGACAGTCTGAAGCTTTCTTT
.,TRBJ1-4,TRBV11-2,many,CASSSQQGLNEKLFF,TGTGCCAGCAGCTCCCAGCAGGGCCTTAATGAAAAACTGTTTTTT
TRBD2,TRBJ2-7,TRBV11-3,many,CASSHRTSDPYEQYF,TGTGCCAGCAGCCATAGGACTAGCGATCCCTACGAGCAGTACTTC
.,TRBJ2-1,TRBV4-2,many,CASSLNRDGPPYNEQFF,TGTGCCAGCAGCCTAAATCGGGATGGGCCTCCTTACAATGAGCAGTTCTTC
TRBD1,TRBJ2-6,TRBV10-3,many,CAIRTGRSGANVLTF,TGTGCCATACGGACAGGACGCTCTGGGGCCAACGTCCTGACTTTC
.,TRBJ1-2,TRBV29-1,.,CSVEDGESGYTF,TGCAGCGTTGAAGATGGGGAGTCTGGCTACACCTTC
TRBD2,TRBJ2-1,TRBV13,many,CASSPRGGRARNEQFF,TGTGCCAGCAGCCCCCGGGGCGGGAGGGCCAGAAATGAGCAGTTCTTC
.,TRBJ1-6,TRBV27,many,CASSLQQGRNSPLHF,TGTGCCAGCAGTTTACAGCAGGGTCGTAATTCACCCCTCCACTTT
.,TRBJ2-7,TRBV12-3/TRBV12-4,many,CASTPMGEVPYEQYF,TGTGCCAGCACCCCCATGGGGGAGGTGCCCTACGAGCAGTACTTC
.,TRBJ2-2,TRBV20-1,.,CSARPGLYTGELFF,TGCAGTGCTAGACCGGGACTCTATACCGGAGAGCTGTTTTTT
TRBD2,TRBJ2-5,TRBV11-2,many,CASSLAGLAEETQYF,TGTGCCAGCAGCTTAGCGGGACTAGCGGAAGAGACCCAGTACTTC
.,TRBJ1-4,TRBV20-1,.,CSASVREMREKLFF,TGCAGTGCTAGTGTTAGGGAGATGAGGGAAAAACTGTTTTTT
TRBD2,TRBJ2-7,TRBV5-8,many,CASSAAGDEQYF,TGTGCCAGCAGCGCAGCGGGGGACGAGCAGTACTTC
TRBD2,TRBJ2-1,TRBV5-6,many,CASTSLAGFYNEQFF,TGTGCCAGCACCTCCCTAGCGGGGTTCTACAATGAGCAGTTCTTC
.,TRBJ2-5,TRBV11-2,.,CASSPIRAASGETQYF,TGTGCCAGCAGCCCCATACGGGCAGCGAGCGGAGAGACCCAGTACTTC
.,TRBJ2-1,TRBV10-2,many,CASKPGGGGYNEQFF,TGCGCCAGCAAACCCGGGGGCGGGGGATACAATGAGCAGTTCTTC
TRBD1,TRBJ1-4,TRBV6-1,few,CASSARDRDPTNEKLFF,TGTGCCAGCAGTGCTAGGGACAGGGATCCAACTAATGAAAAACTGTTTTTT
.,TRBJ2-7,TRBV30,few,CAWSATSPLLNEQYF,TGTGCCTGGAGTGCAACGTCTCCCCTATTGAACGAGCAGTACTTC
.,TRBJ2-5,TRBV4-2,many,CASSRDKQETQYF,TGTGCCAGCAGCCGGGACAAACAAGAGACCCAGTACTTC
TRBD2,TRBJ2-7,TRBV5-1,many,CASSFGGAYEQYF,TGCGCCAGCAGCTTTGGGGGGGCCTACGAGCAGTACTTC
.,TRBJ2-3,TRBV6-1,many,CASSEFGRTLGTQYF,TGTGCCAGCAGTGAATTTGGACGGACACTGGGTACGCAGTATTTT
.,TRBJ2-7,TRBV20-1,many,CSARLLFGEQYF,TGCAGTGCTAGACTGCTCTTTGGCGAGCAGTACTTC
TRBD2,TRBJ2-5,TRBV10-2,.,CASSPREVWETQYF,TGCGCCAGCAGCCCCCGGGAGGTTTGGGAGACCCAGTACTTC